This T cell receptor (beta chain) was profiled in a study of T cells after yellow fever vaccination. The study, taken as a whole, reports: After the booster, nearly 98% of CD4 and about nine tenths of CD8 primary-response clones were re-detected. A small share of clonotypes appeared in both CD4 and CD8 compartments. Repertoires obtained by FACS sorting could include abundant clonotypes that entered as contaminants from the bulk population.

The CDR3 runs 15 residues. The germline CDR1 and CDR2 sequences are MNHNS and SASEGT. V shed 8 bases, J shed 5 bases, and the junction held 13 bases outside the gene matches. They built TCR cDNA with 5'RACE template switching, a step that put in a universal primer site and UMIs. One entry per CDR3 protein results from TCRdb running MiXCR on the 5' RACE reads. The table records 100,000 to 150,000 distinct CDR3 sequences, about 15% of them present only once. This clonotype was detected a few times. Its antigen is not identified. Specimen: CD8+ T cells sorted from PBMCs, collected 5 days after the yellow fever booster vaccination. The TCR was taken from a man between 18 and 35 years old who received the YFV17D yellow fever vaccine. The chain has TRBV6-1 and TRBJ2-7, with 9 bases identical to TRBD1. The CDR3 DNA follows: TGTGCCAGCGAGGTACAGGGGGCGGTAGGTAACGAGCAGTACTTC. Translated: CASEVQGAVGNEQYF.